This entry lists 23 T cell receptor beta chains sequenced from one sample in a study of blood T cell repertoires in COVID-19. TCRdb's table, derived via immunoSEQ multiplex PCR, lists solely in-frame clones and lacks some. The profile shows about 180,000 clones, roughly nine tenths of them singletons. The specimen sequenced was PBMCs or T cells enriched from blood (not recorded which). These receptors were collected from a woman between 35 and 50 years old with acute COVID-19.

This chain connects TRBV3-1 (or the pseudogene TRBV3-2) to TRBJ1-4; maybe TRBD1 (5 bases). Germline assignment: CDR1 LGHDT and CDR2 YNNKEL (reference sequence). The V end was cut by 1 base, the J end by 7 bases, with 13 bases between. CDR3 size: 15 residues. In DNA, the CDR3 is TGTGCCAGCAGCCAAGTTGGGCAGGGAGGTGAAAAACTGTTTTTT. Translation gives CASSQVGQGGEKLFF.

This chain joins TRBV5-1 and TRBJ2-5, with 9 nucleotides matching TRBD2. Germline CDR1 SGHRS, CDR2 YFSETQ. The CDR3 totals 16 residues. J was trimmed by 0 bases and V by 0 bases; bases with no gene match: 3. CDR3 DNA: TGCGCCAGCAGCTTGGCAGCGGGGGGTTACCAAGAGACCCAGTACTTC. It codes for CASSLAAGGYQETQYF.

The rearrangement joins TRBV18 to TRBJ2-2; D ambiguous. The CDR3 has 14 residues. Per the germline V gene, CDR1 is KGHSH and CDR2 is LQKENI. V was trimmed by 1 base and J by 2 bases, leaving 5 bases between them. The CDR3, as DNA: TGTGCCAGCTCACCACGGGCCAACACCGGGGAGCTGTTTTTT. It is translated as CASSPRANTGELFF. The whole variable domain, remainder taken from reference TRBV18 and TRBJ2-2, is NAGVMQNPRHLVRRRGQEARLRCSPMKGHSHVYWYRQLPEEGLKFMVYLQKENIIDESGMPKERFSAEFPKEGPSILRIQQVVRGDSAAYFCASSPRANTGELFFGEGSRLTVL.

This clone has just one count. This rearrangement joins TRBV11-2 to TRBJ1-2, with D tentatively TRBD1 (5 bases). There are 15 residues in the CDR3. Germline V CDR1 and CDR2: SGHAT, FQNNGV. V lost 1 base, J lost 6 bases, and 15 bases lay in between. The CDR3 sequence: CASSLAQDRGDGYTF. CDR3 DNA: TGTGCCAGCAGCTTAGCGCAGGATAGGGGTGATGGCTACACCTTC. Based on the CDR3 plus reference TRBV11-2 and TRBJ1-2, the full variable domain is EAGVAQSPRYKIIEKRQSVAFWCNPISGHATLYWYQQILGQGPKLLIQFQNNGVVDDSQLPKDRFSAERLKGVDSTLKIQPAKLEDSAVYLCASSLAQDRGDGYTFGSGTRLTVV.

The rearrangement uses TRBV30 and TRBJ1-1; D remains unclear. This CDR3 has 13 amino acids. Germline loops: CDR1 GTSNPN, CDR2 SVGIG (reference sequence). Deletions cut 2 bases from V and 1 base from J, with 8 bases between. The CDR3, as DNA: TGTGCCTGGAGTACGAAGAGGAACACTGAAGCTTTCTTT. It encodes CAWSTKRNTEAFF.

This chain uses TRBV7-9 with TRBJ2-3; TRBD2 matches at 11 bases. CDR3 length: 18 amino acids. Per the germline V gene, CDR1 is SEHNR and CDR2 is FQNEAQ (reference sequence). V was pared by 3 bases and J by 2 bases, with 10 bases of the junction left unmatched. The CDR3 DNA reads TGTGCCAGCAGCTTCGGGACTAGCGGTCTTCACCTCACAGATACGCAGTATTTT. This sequence encodes CASSFGTSGLHLTDTQYF. The full variable domain, rest sourced from reference TRBV7-9 and TRBJ2-3, is DTGVSQNPRHKITKRGQNVTFRCDPISEHNRLYWYRQTLGQGPEFLTYFQNEAQLEKSRLLSDRFSAERPKGSFSTLEIQRTEQGDSAMYLCASSFGTSGLHLTDTQYFGPGTRLTVL.

V gene TRBV5-4 combines with J gene TRBJ2-4; D possibly corresponds to TRBD1 (6 bases). Between the trimmed V and J ends, which lost 0 bases and 6 bases, there was a span of 13 bases. This CDR3 contains 15 residues. Germline V CDR1 and CDR2: SGHNT, YYREEE (reference sequence). The DNA for the CDR3 is TGTGCCAGCAGCTTGGCCAGGGGCGTACGAAACATTCAGTACTTC. It translates to CASSLARGVRNIQYF. The whole variable domain, remainder taken from reference TRBV5-4 and TRBJ2-4, is ETGVTQSPTHLIKTRGQQVTLRCSSQSGHNTVSWYQQALGQGPQFIFQYYREEENGRGNFPPRFSGLQFPNYSSELNVNALELDDSALYLCASSLARGVRNIQYFGAGTRLSVL.

This rearrangement joins TRBV11-2 to TRBJ2-4, with D perhaps TRBD1 (8 bases). Trimming took 5 bases from V and 0 from J, leaving 17 bases between them. CDR1 is SGHAT and CDR2 is FQNNGV in the germline V gene. The CDR3 runs 17 residues. The DNA of the CDR3 is TGTGCCAGCAGCCCCAACGGGGGGACAGGAGCCAAAAACATTCAGTACTTC. This translates into CASSPNGGTGAKNIQYF. The complete variable domain, with remaining parts taken from reference TRBV11-2 and TRBJ2-4, reads EAGVAQSPRYKIIEKRQSVAFWCNPISGHATLYWYQQILGQGPKLLIQFQNNGVVDDSQLPKDRFSAERLKGVDSTLKIQPAKLEDSAVYLCASSPNGGTGAKNIQYFGAGTRLSVL.

This clone was detected once. The rearrangement joins TRBV18 to TRBJ2-3, with 8 nucleotides matching TRBD2. CDR1 KGHSH and CDR2 LQKENI come from the germline V gene. J gave up 5 bases and V 3 bases, and 16 bases lay outside the gene matches. The CDR3 extends over 18 amino acids. As DNA, the CDR3 is TGTGCCAGCTCACCTCAGCCCTTTCGACGGGGGGGAGGAGATACGCAGTATTTT. It specifies CASSPQPFRRGGGDTQYF.

The rearrangement uses TRBV7-6 and TRBJ1-2; D perhaps matches TRBD1 (5 bases). Germline V gene sequence: CDR1 SGHVS, CDR2 FNYEAQ. This CDR3 contains 12 residues. The V and J ends lost 6 bases and 8 bases respectively, with 13 bases between them. Here the CDR3 DNA reads TGTGCCAGCAGTCAGGGTTTAGGGGGCTACACCTTC. This codes for CASSQGLGGYTF.

The chain is built from TRBV28 and TRBJ1-1; D possibly corresponds to TRBD1 (6 bases). The CDR3 runs to 14 residues. The V gene lost 6 bases and the J gene lost 1 base, with 12 bases spanning the gap. Per the germline V gene, CDR1 is MDHEN and CDR2 is SYDVKM. The CDR3 nucleotides are TGTGCCAGCAGATTTACAGGGACGAACACTGAAGCTTTCTTT. It translates to CASRFTGTNTEAFF. The full variable domain, rest sourced from reference TRBV28 and TRBJ1-1, is DVKVTQSSRYLVKRTGEKVFLECVQDMDHENMFWYRQDPGLGLRLIYFSYDVKMKEKGDIPEGYSVSREKKERFSLILESASTNQTSMYLCASRFTGTNTEAFFGQGTRLTVV.

The genes are TRBV29-1 and TRBJ1-2; D is uncertain. Germline CDR1 reads SQVTM; CDR2 reads ANQGSEA. V was shortened by 0 bases and J by 0 bases, with 8 bases between the two germline ends. This CDR3 spans 14 amino acids. CDR3 region: CSVEDYIANYGYTF. CDR3 sequence (DNA): TGCAGCGTTGAAGATTACATCGCTAACTATGGCTACACCTTC.

The chain recombines TRBV10-2 with TRBJ2-7; weak D call: TRBD2 (5 bases). Per germline, CDR1 WSHSY and CDR2 SAAADI. V lost 0 bases to trimming and J lost 9 bases, with 9 bases between them. This CDR3 spans 12 amino acids. CDR3 bases: TGCGCCAGCAGTGAGTCGCCGGCGGGGCAGTACTTC. Translation gives CASSESPAGQYF.

The rearrangement links TRBV3-1 (or the pseudogene TRBV3-2) to TRBJ1-5; 7 nucleotides line up with TRBD1. From germline, CDR1 is LGHDT and CDR2 YNNKEL (reference sequence). There are 19 residues in the CDR3. The J segment lost 3 bases and the V segment lost 0 bases, leaving 14 bases of the junction unmatched. CDR3 loop: CASSQDQTNRTGLNQPQHF. DNA of the CDR3: TGTGCCAGCAGCCAAGATCAAACGAACCGGACAGGCCTCAATCAGCCCCAGCATTTT.

By its share, this clone is medium-sized (0.01 to 0.1%). This rearrangement joins TRBV28 to TRBJ1-2; a possible D gene is TRBD1 (5 bases). Trimming shortened V by 7 bases and J by 4 bases, and 13 bases separated the two germline ends. The CDR3 contains 13 residues. Germline V gene lookup returns CDR1 MDHEN and CDR2 SYDVKM. The CDR3 bases are TGTGCCAGCACCCCGGGACTGATCTATGGCTACACCTTC. Amino acids: CASTPGLIYGYTF.

The chain combines TRBV9 with TRBJ2-1, with D maybe TRBD2 (6 bases). The CDR3 contains 16 residues. Germline values: CDR1 SGDLS, CDR2 YYNGEE. V was pared by 3 bases and J by 0 bases, with 13 bases between. CDR3 coding DNA: TGTGCCAGCAGCGGTTGGGACTCATACTCCTACAATGAGCAGTTCTTC. As protein: CASSGWDSYSYNEQFF.

V gene TRBV29-1 combines with J gene TRBJ1-4; unclear D gene. This CDR3 has 14 amino acids. Deletions cut 4 bases from V and 0 bases from J, with 9 bases between. Germline CDR1 SQVTM, CDR2 ANQGSEA. CDR3 residues: CSVVPPTTNEKLFF. The CDR3 region has the DNA TGCAGCGTTGTCCCCCCCACAACTAATGAAAAACTGTTTTTT. The full variable domain, in which reference TRBV29-1 and TRBJ1-4 provide the parts outside the CDR3, is SAVISQKPSRDICQRGTSLTIQCQVDSQVTMMFWYRQQPGQSLTLIATANQGSEATYESGFVIDKFPISRPNLTFSTLTVSNMSPEDSSIYLCSVVPPTTNEKLFFGSGTQLSVL.

The V call is TRBV28, the J call TRBJ1-3, with 8 bases identical to TRBD1. From germline, CDR1 is MDHEN and CDR2 SYDVKM. Germline trimming cut 7 bases from V and 2 bases from J; bases unmatched to any gene: 4. The CDR3 runs 14 residues. CDR3 coding DNA: TGTGCCAGCACCCAACAGGGGGCTGGAAACACCATATATTTT. It yields the protein CASTQQGAGNTIYF.

This chain uses TRBV24-1 with TRBJ1-5; 7 bases align to TRBD1. The CDR3 loop spans 21 amino acids. V was pared by 9 bases and J by 3 bases, with 28 bases of the junction left unmatched. Germline values: CDR1 KGHDR, CDR2 SFDVKD. Written as DNA, the CDR3 is TGTGCCACCGGTACCACACTACAGGGGTCAACCCTAACACTCCTCAATCAGCCCCAGCATTTT. Protein sequence: CATGTTLQGSTLTLLNQPQHF.

The gene calls are TRBV15 and TRBJ2-3; D perhaps matches TRBD1 (6 bases). Trimming stripped 0 bases from V and 5 bases from J, with 6 bases between. The CDR3 is 13 residues long. Germline V CDR1 and CDR2: LNHNV, YYDKDF (reference sequence). CDR3 in DNA: TGTGCCACCAGCAGAGACAGGGGAGATACGCAGTATTTT. Protein: CATSRDRGDTQYF. Full variable domain (missing parts from reference TRBV15 and TRBJ2-3): DAMVIQNPRYQVTQFGKPVTLSCSQTLNHNVMYWYQQKSSQAPKLLFHYYDKDFNNEADTPDNFQSRRPNTSFCFLDIRSPGLGDTAMYLCATSRDRGDTQYFGPGTRLTVL.

The V and J genes are TRBV10-3 and TRBJ2-7; TRBD2 agrees at 11 bases. V was pared by 10 bases and J by 0 bases, with 5 bases of the junction left unmatched. The germline CDR1 and CDR2 sequences are ENHRY and SYGVKD. There are 14 residues in the CDR3. In DNA, the CDR3 is TGTGCCACTGTAGCGGGAGGGAGCTCCTACGAGCAGTACTTC. This sequence encodes CATVAGGSSYEQYF.

The chain is built from TRBV28 and TRBJ1-2, with unresolved D. The CDR3 length is 14 residues. Between the trimmed V and J ends, which lost 6 bases and 0 bases, there was a span of 11 bases. Germline loops: CDR1 MDHEN, CDR2 SYDVKM. CDR3 region: CASRETGANYGYTF. The CDR3 DNA follows: TGTGCCAGCAGAGAGACGGGAGCTAACTATGGCTACACCTTC.

This chain uses TRBV2 with TRBJ1-5; unclear D gene. The CDR3 consists of 13 residues. Germline assignment: CDR1 SNHLY and CDR2 FYNNEI. V lost 4 bases, J lost 4 bases, and 8 bases lay in between. The CDR3 protein is CASSATGNQPQHF. CDR3 in DNA: TGTGCCAGCAGTGCGACGGGTAATCAGCCCCAGCATTTT.